A single sample is the source of the 3 T cell receptor beta chains below, sequenced in a study of cytomegalovirus exposure and HLA in healthy donors (dated by TCRdb to the late 2010s). The library was prepared using the immunoSEQ multiplex PCR assay. For the multiplex PCR, a mixture combining 60 forward primers for TCR Vbeta segments and 13 reverse primers for TCR Jbeta segments was used. Drawn from immuneACCESS, this table holds only the in-frame rearrangements with V and J called that TCRdb kept. Clones are partly lost; checked studies trace under half to an unresolved V gene and leave the rest unexplained. For this sample there are under 150,000 clones; 82% appear just once. The ten top clones hold just under 2.5% of the sample. Sequencing was performed on PBMCs. The source is a woman under 30 in good health and CMV-seronegative.

This chain uses TRBV4-3 with TRBJ1-5, with D possibly TRBD1 on 5 matching bases. The germline V and J ends were trimmed by 1 base and 6 bases, with 13 bases remaining between them. CDR1 is LGHNA and CDR2 is YSLEER in the germline V gene. The CDR3 has 15 residues. CDR3 nucleotides: TGCGCCAGCAGCCAAGGACAGTCAGGCGGTCAGCCCCAGCATTTT. Translating it yields CASSQGQSGGQPQHF.

This chain links TRBV7-8 with TRBJ1-5, with D possibly matching TRBD1 (5 bases). Trimming stripped 3 bases from V and 7 bases from J, with 7 bases between. From germline, CDR1 is SGHVS and CDR2 FQNEAQ. The CDR3 has 12 residues. The CDR3 loop reads CASSLAGQPQHF. The CDR3 DNA is TGTGCCAGCAGCTTGGCAGGGCAGCCCCAGCATTTT. The whole variable domain, filled in from reference TRBV7-8 and TRBJ1-5, reads GAGVSQSPRYKVAKRGQDVALRCDPISGHVSLFWYQQALGQGPEFLTYFQNEAQLDKSGLPSDRFFAERPEGSVSTLKIQRTQQEDSAVYLCASSLAGQPQHFGDGTRLSIL.

This sequence joins TRBV28 and TRBJ1-2; 7 bases line up with TRBD1. The trim removed 5 bases at V and 6 bases at J, leaving 3 bases unmatched. Looked up from germline, CDR1 is MDHEN and CDR2 is SYDVKM. The CDR3 consists of 12 residues. CDR3 nucleotide sequence: TGTGCCAGCAGTCCAGGGGGTCATGGCTACACCTTC. Its protein product is CASSPGGHGYTF.